Listed here are 6 T cell receptor beta chains from one sample, sequenced in a study of PD-L1 blockade in urothelial cancer. Time point meaning: pretreatment peripheral blood. The repertoire was sequenced with immunoSEQ multiplex PCR; TCRdb's copy has only in-frame clones and lacks some. The profile covers around 130,000 clones, with about 81% appearing a single time and 3% to 4% taken by the ten largest. The starting material was PBMCs, obtained around atezolizumab (anti-PD-L1) treatment. The source of these receptors is a man aged 50 or older with urothelial cancer.

CDR3 protein: CASSLWEGRYEQYF. The DNA for the CDR3 is TGTGCCAGCAGTTTGTGGGAGGGCCGATACGAGCAGTACTTC. V and J are TRBV28 and TRBJ2-7, with TRBD2 identical over 7 bases. The CDR3 totals 14 residues. The ends lost 3 bases at V and 4 bases at J; junction bases unmatched: 6. Germline-derived CDR1 and CDR2 are MDHEN and SYDVKM. Full variable domain (rest looked up from reference TRBV28 and TRBJ2-7): DVKVTQSSRYLVKRTGEKVFLECVQDMDHENMFWYRQDPGLGLRLIYFSYDVKMKEKGDIPEGYSVSREKKERFSLILESASTNQTSMYLCASSLWEGRYEQYFGPGTRLTVT.

This chain joins TRBV7-9 and TRBJ2-7, with TRBD2 as a possible D gene (5 bases). Germline lookup yields CDR1 SEHNR and CDR2 FQNEAQ (reference sequence). CDR3 length: 15 amino acids. Deletions cut 4 bases from V and 3 bases from J, with 16 bases between. CDR3 nucleotides: TGTGCCAGCAGCTCCGGCTCGGGATGGGGCTACGAGCAGTACTTC. This codes for CASSSGSGWGYEQYF.

The chain joins TRBV28 to TRBJ2-3, with 10 positions matching TRBD1. The V gene end was trimmed by 6 bases and the J gene end by 5 bases; junction bases not matched to a gene: 11. Germline values: CDR1 MDHEN, CDR2 SYDVKM. The CDR3 loop spans 16 amino acids. The CDR3 region is CASSLSGTGVGDTQYF. The DNA of the CDR3 is TGTGCCAGCAGCCTATCCGGGACAGGGGTGGGAGATACGCAGTATTTT.

This sequence joins TRBV7-9 and TRBJ1-3; no firm D call. V lost 2 bases, J lost 4 bases, and 9 bases lay in between. There are 14 residues in the CDR3. The germline V gene encodes CDR1 SEHNR and CDR2 FQNEAQ (reference sequence). In DNA form, the CDR3 reads TGTGCCAGCAGCTTATTACCCGAGGGAAACACCATATATTTT. Translation gives CASSLLPEGNTIYF.

This clone was picked up a small number of times. The chain couples TRBV4-2 to TRBJ1-5; 8 bases fit TRBD1. V gave up 8 bases and J gave up 2 bases; unmatched junction bases: 5. This CDR3 spans 14 amino acids. The germline V gene has CDR1 LGHNA and CDR2 YNFKEQ. CDR3 DNA sequence: TGTGCCAGCCAAATGGACAGGGGCAATCAGCCCCAGCATTTT. It specifies CASQMDRGNQPQHF.

V gene TRBV19 combines with J gene TRBJ2-7; 10 positions match TRBD2. This CDR3 has 16 amino acids. V dropped 1 base and J dropped 4; count of bases not matched to a gene: 7. Germline CDR1 LNHDA, CDR2 SQIVND (reference sequence). The CDR3 loop reads CASSIAGTSVIYEQYF. For the CDR3, the DNA is TGTGCCAGTAGTATAGCTGGGACTAGCGTGATATACGAGCAGTACTTC.